This TCR beta chain is from a study of radiation and T cells in renal cell carcinoma. As for time point: baseline pretreatment blood. As to treatment: 15 Gy SBRT to primary tumor, nephrectomy 4 weeks later. After SBRT, blood was collected at 2 and 4 weeks, plus baseline. This CDR3 is built from 14 residues. From germline, CDR1 is MGHRA and CDR2 YSYEKL. Trimming left V 0 bases short and J 3 bases short, with 6 bases between. The assay was immunoSEQ multiplex PCR, and TCRdb's table has in-frame clones only and misses some. There are 150,000 or so clones in the sample; nearly 90% occur only once, and approximately 12% lies in the top ten.

The chain combines TRBV4-1 with TRBJ1-5; D remains unclear. This TCR was sampled from a woman aged 45-65 years with renal cell carcinoma. This specimen was blood, taken from a patient whose treatment included radiotherapy and nephrectomy. The CDR3 sequence is CASSQDLLNQPQHF. The CDR3, as DNA: TGCGCCAGCAGCCAAGACCTACTCAATCAGCCCCAGCATTTT.